The 10 T cell receptor beta chains given below trace back to one sample, sequenced in a study of T cells after yellow fever vaccination. MiXCR, run by TCRdb on the 5' RACE reads, gives a single entry per CDR3 protein. Among roughly 150,000 distinct CDR3 sequences listed, less than 9% were seen once. The specimen was CD4+ T cells sorted from PBMCs, collected about 5 days after the first yellow fever vaccination. The receptors were gathered from a man aged 18 to 29 who received the YFV17D yellow fever vaccine.

This clonotype showed up many times. This chain links TRBV7-8 with TRBJ2-7; TRBD2 matches 7 bases. Germline trimming cut 3 bases from V and 6 bases from J; bases unmatched to any gene: 8. Germline V gene sequence: CDR1 SGHVS, CDR2 FQNEAQ. The CDR3 is 14 amino acids. DNA of the CDR3: TGTGCCAGCAGCTTCAACGGACTAGAGACCGAGCAGTACGTC. Its protein product is CASSFNGLETEQYV.

This clonotype came up many times. The gene calls are TRBV6-5 and TRBJ2-3; 15 nucleotides agree with TRBD2. The CDR3 extends over 17 amino acids. Per germline, CDR1 MNHEY and CDR2 SVGAGI. V dropped 6 bases and J dropped 2; count of bases not matched to a gene: 6. The CDR3 is CASRRTSGGAHTDTQYF. The CDR3 DNA reads as TGTGCCAGCAGGCGGACTAGCGGGGGGGCCCACACAGATACGCAGTATTTT.

Many counts were recorded for this clonotype. The CDR3 spells CSVGATGDTGELFF. The CDR3 bases are TGCAGCGTTGGGGCCACAGGGGACACCGGGGAGCTGTTTTTT. The chain combines TRBV29-1 with TRBJ2-2; TRBD1 aligns across 7 bases. V trimming: 4 bases; J trimming: 3 bases; junction bases outside the gene matches: 5. The CDR3 sequence is 14 residues long. The germline CDR1 and CDR2 sequences are SQVTM and ANQGSEA.

This clonotype has ten or more counts. This chain connects TRBV5-1 to TRBJ2-1; D might be TRBD2 (6 bases). The CDR3 extends over 15 amino acids. Germline V CDR1 and CDR2: SGHRS, YFSETQ. The ends were cut back, 5 bases at V and 8 bases at J, with 20 bases in the middle. The CDR3 DNA reads TGCGCCAGCAGTCGAACCCACCTGGGAGGCGATGAGCAGTTCTTC. Translating gives CASSRTHLGGDEQFF.

This clonotype was seen at least ten times. V usage is TRBV30 and J usage is TRBJ2-5, with D unclear. The germline gives CDR1 GTSNPN, CDR2 SVGIG (reference sequence). There are 15 residues in the CDR3. Trimming took off 3 bases at V and 0 bases at J, with 14 bases between the two ends. CDR3 sequence (DNA): TGTGCCTGGAGGCAAAGACTTTGGCACCAAGAGACCCAGTACTTC. Translation gives CAWRQRLWHQETQYF.

This clonotype was detected a few times. A much larger clone lies a single base off, so this may be a read error. The rearrangement joins TRBV20-1 to TRBJ2-5; possibly TRBD2 for D (5 bases). The CDR3 is 12 residues long. The germline V and J ends were trimmed by 7 bases and 5 bases, with 14 bases remaining between them. Per the germline V gene, CDR1 is DFQATT and CDR2 is SNEGSKA (reference sequence). In DNA, the CDR3 is TGCAGTGTGCGGGTTAGAATTGAGACCCAGTACTTC. Translated, it gives CSVRVRIETQYF.

V usage is TRBV3-1 and J usage is TRBJ1-6; TRBD1 matches at 9 bases. Germline V gives CDR1 LGHDT, CDR2 YNNKEL (reference sequence). With 3 bases clipped from V and 6 bases from J, the junction kept 6 bases outside the gene matches. This CDR3 spans 16 amino acids. CDR3 protein: CASSQETGGRNSPLHF. CDR3 nucleotides: TGTGCCAGCAGCCAGGAGACAGGGGGTCGTAATTCACCCCTCCACTTT.

This clonotype was seen ten or more times. The gene calls are TRBV4-3 and TRBJ1-2, with unresolved D. CDR3 length: 13 residues. V dropped 3 bases and J dropped 8 bases, with 13 bases sitting between them. CDR1 and CDR2 (germline): LGHNA, YSLEER. CDR3 nucleotide sequence: TGCGCCAGCAGCCAGCTGGGAATTGGGGGCTACACCTTC. It is translated as CASSQLGIGGYTF.

J is TRBJ2-5 and V is TRBV28, with a tentative D call TRBD2 (6 bases). Germline CDR1 and CDR2: MDHEN and SYDVKM. CDR3 length equals 13 residues. The germline V and J ends were trimmed by 6 bases and 12 bases, with 20 bases remaining between them. CDR3 in amino acids: CASRPPGLELKYF. The CDR3 coding sequence is TGTGCCAGCAGACCACCGGGACTGGAACTGAAGTACTTC.

This clonotype appeared many times. This rearrangement joins TRBV5-1 to TRBJ2-5; D unclear. CDR3 length: 16 residues. Per the germline V gene, CDR1 is SGHRS and CDR2 is YFSETQ. The V gene lost 6 bases and the J gene lost 4 bases, with 22 bases spanning the gap. CDR3 DNA sequence: TGCGCCAGCAACCTCCAGACTGCTAGGATTGGAGAGACCCAGTACTTC. Translating gives CASNLQTARIGETQYF.